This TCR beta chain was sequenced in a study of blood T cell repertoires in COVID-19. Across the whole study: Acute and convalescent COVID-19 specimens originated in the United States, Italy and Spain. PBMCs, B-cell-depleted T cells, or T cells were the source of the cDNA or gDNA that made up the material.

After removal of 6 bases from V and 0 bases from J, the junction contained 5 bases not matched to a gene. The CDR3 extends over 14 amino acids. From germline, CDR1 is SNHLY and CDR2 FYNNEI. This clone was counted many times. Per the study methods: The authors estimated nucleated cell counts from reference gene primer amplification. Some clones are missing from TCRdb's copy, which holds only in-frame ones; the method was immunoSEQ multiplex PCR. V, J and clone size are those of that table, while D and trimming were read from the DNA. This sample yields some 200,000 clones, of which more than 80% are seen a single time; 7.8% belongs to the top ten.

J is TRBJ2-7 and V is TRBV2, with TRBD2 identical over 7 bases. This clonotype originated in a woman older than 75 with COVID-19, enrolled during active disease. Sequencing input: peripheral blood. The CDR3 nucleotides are TGTGCCAGCAGGTGGGAGGGGAGCTCCTACGAGCAGTACTTC. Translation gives CASRWEGSSYEQYF.